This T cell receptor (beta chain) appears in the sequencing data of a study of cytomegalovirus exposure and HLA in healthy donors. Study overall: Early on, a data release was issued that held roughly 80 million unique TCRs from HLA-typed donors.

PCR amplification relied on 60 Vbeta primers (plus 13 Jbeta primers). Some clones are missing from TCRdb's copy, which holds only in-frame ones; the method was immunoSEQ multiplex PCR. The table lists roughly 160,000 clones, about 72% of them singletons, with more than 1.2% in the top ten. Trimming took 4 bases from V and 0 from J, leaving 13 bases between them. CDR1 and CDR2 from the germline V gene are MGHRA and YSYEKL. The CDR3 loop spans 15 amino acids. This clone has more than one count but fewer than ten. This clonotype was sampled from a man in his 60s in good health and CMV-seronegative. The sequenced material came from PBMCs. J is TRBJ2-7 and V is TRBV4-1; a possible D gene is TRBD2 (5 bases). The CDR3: CASSLLGSSSYEQYF. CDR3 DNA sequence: TGCGCCAGCAGCCTTCTAGGGAGTAGCTCCTACGAGCAGTACTTC.